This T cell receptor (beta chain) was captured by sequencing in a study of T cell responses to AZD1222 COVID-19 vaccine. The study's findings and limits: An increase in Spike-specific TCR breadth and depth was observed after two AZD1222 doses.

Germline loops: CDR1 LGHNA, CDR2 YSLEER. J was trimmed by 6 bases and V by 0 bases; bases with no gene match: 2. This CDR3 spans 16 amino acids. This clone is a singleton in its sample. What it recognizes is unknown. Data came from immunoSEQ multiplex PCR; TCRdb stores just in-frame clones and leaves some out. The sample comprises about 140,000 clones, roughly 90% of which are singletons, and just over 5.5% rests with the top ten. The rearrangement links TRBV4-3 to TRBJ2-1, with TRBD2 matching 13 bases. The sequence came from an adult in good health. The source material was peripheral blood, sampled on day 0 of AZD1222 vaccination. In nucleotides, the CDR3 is TGCGCCAGCAGCCAAGATGGACTAGCGGGGGTCAATGAGCAGTTCTTC. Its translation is CASSQDGLAGVNEQFF.